Sequencing of this TCR beta chain was carried out in a study of cytomegalovirus exposure and HLA in healthy donors. On this clone itself: Its target is unknown.

This CDR3 comprises 13 residues. The trim removed 0 bases at V and 13 bases at J, leaving 8 bases unmatched. The germline V gene encodes CDR1 MNHEY and CDR2 SMNVEV (reference sequence). Findings of the study overall: It was reported that the classifier diagnosed cytomegalovirus status with high specificity and sensitivity in both the original and validation cohorts.

The assay was immunoSEQ multiplex PCR, and TCRdb's table has in-frame clones only and misses some. The data hold roughly 80,000 clones, with under 95% observed a single time. This sequence was found in a man aged 25-40 years in good health and CMV-seronegative. Sequencing used PBMCs. The chain combines TRBV27 with TRBJ2-5, with 7 positions matching TRBD1. The CDR3 protein is CASSLSLGTARYF. In nucleotides, the CDR3 is TGTGCCAGCAGTTTATCGCTTGGGACAGCAAGGTACTTC.